This T cell receptor (beta chain) originates from a study of blood T cell repertoires in COVID-19. Study as a whole: Samples taken during acute and convalescent COVID-19 were collected in the United States, Italy and Spain. The cDNA or gDNA used as material had been derived from T cells, B-cell-depleted T cells, or PBMCs.

CDR1 is SNHLY and CDR2 is FYNNEI in the germline V gene. CDR3 size: 14 residues. V lost 6 bases and J lost 2; bases outside the gene matches: 4. This clone was picked up a small number of times. As processed by the authors: Nucleated cell number was recorded as an estimate derived from reference gene primer amplification. The table came from immunoSEQ multiplex PCR; TCRdb's copy has only in-frame clones and leaves some out. Clone size and V and J calls were adopted from that table, with D and trimming inferred from the DNA. The sample has about 220,000 clones; around 80% are singletons. The sequenced sample was peripheral blood. This chain joins TRBV2 and TRBJ1-3, with 7 positions matching TRBD1. The clonotype comes from a woman in her 70s with acute or convalescent COVID-19. The CDR3 protein is CASRNRGTGNTIYF. Written as DNA, the CDR3 is TGTGCCAGCAGGAACAGGGGAACTGGAAACACCATATATTTT. The full variable domain, with the rest looked up from reference TRBV2 and TRBJ1-3, is EPEVTQTPSHQVTQMGQEVILRCVPISNHLYFYWYRQILGQKVEFLVSFYNNEISEKSEIFDDQFSVERPDGSNFTLKIRSTKLEDSAMYFCASRNRGTGNTIYFGEGSWLTVV.